A single sample is the source of the 26 T cell receptor beta chains below, sequenced in a study of shared clonotypes between healthy human individuals. Libraries were prepared by immunoSEQ multiplex PCR; TCRdb keeps only in-frame clonotypes and omits some of them. In the table there are approximately 1,500,000 clones, approximately 98% of which are singletons. Sequenced input: naive CD4+ T cells sorted from blood. Described subset: CD45RA+ positively selected. The receptor source for this set is a man aged 25 to 40 in good health.

The V and J genes are TRBV5-4 and TRBJ2-5, with D perhaps being TRBD1 or TRBD2 (6 bases each). V lost 2 bases and J 4 bases, leaving 18 bases between the germline ends. The germline V gene encodes CDR1 SGHNT and CDR2 YYREEE (reference sequence). The CDR3 covers 16 residues. The CDR3 nucleotides read TGTGCCAGCAGCTTCCCAAACCGGGGGCAGGGAGAGACCCAGTACTTC. It is translated as CASSFPNRGQGETQYF.

This clone appeared once. V is TRBV5-1 and J is TRBJ1-2; D is unresolved. Trimming left V 6 bases short and J 2 bases short, with 14 bases between. Germline V gene lookup returns CDR1 SGHRS and CDR2 YFSETQ. This CDR3 region has 14 residues. Here the CDR3 DNA reads TGCGCCAGCAAAGAGGCCGGGATAAACTATGGCTACACCTTC. Its protein product is CASKEAGINYGYTF. Full variable domain (outside the CDR3, taken from reference TRBV5-1 and TRBJ1-2): KAGVTQTPRYLIKTRGQQVTLSCSPISGHRSVSWYQQTPGQGLQFLFEYFSETQRNKGNFPGRFSGRQFSNSRSEMNVSTLELGDSALYLCASKEAGINYGYTFGSGTRLTVV.

The chain uses TRBV27 and TRBJ2-1; unclear D gene. The CDR3 is made up of 14 amino acids. Germline-derived CDR1 and CDR2 are MNHEY and SMNVEV (reference sequence). Trimming took 1 base from V and 5 from J, leaving 9 bases between them. The CDR3: CASSLLGLHNEQFF. Here the CDR3 DNA reads TGTGCCAGCAGTTTATTAGGGCTGCACAATGAGCAGTTCTTC.

V gene TRBV10-3 combines with J gene TRBJ2-3, with 15 positions matching TRBD2. The CDR3 loop spans 16 amino acids. CDR1 and CDR2 (germline): ENHRY, SYGVKD. The ends lost 0 bases at V and 5 bases at J; junction bases unmatched: 0. CDR3 residues: CAISESGLAGGDTQYF. DNA for the CDR3: TGTGCCATCAGTGAGTCGGGACTAGCGGGAGGAGATACGCAGTATTTT.

V is TRBV5-4 and J is TRBJ1-1; TRBD1 might be the D (5 bases). V gave up 0 bases and J gave up 8 bases, with 14 bases separating them. Germline CDR1 SGHNT, CDR2 YYREEE (reference sequence). The CDR3 covers 14 residues. Here the CDR3 DNA reads TGTGCCAGCAGCTTGGGACCATCGGGGGAGGAAGCTTTCTTT. As protein: CASSLGPSGEEAFF.

The J gene is TRBJ2-7, the V gene TRBV19, with D perhaps TRBD1 (5 bases). This CDR3 is built from 13 residues. The germline gives CDR1 LNHDA, CDR2 SQIVND (reference sequence). V shed 7 bases and J shed 2 bases, with 12 bases lying between them. CDR3 amino acids: CASISGPPYEQYF. DNA of the CDR3: TGTGCCAGTATCTCAGGGCCCCCCTACGAGCAGTACTTC.

Comments on this clone: This sample includes further DNA sequences coding for the same CDR3. The rearrangement uses TRBV6-6 and TRBJ2-3; D gene uncertain. The CDR3 runs to 12 residues. The ends were cut back, 2 bases at V and 5 bases at J, with 5 bases in the middle. CDR1 and CDR2 (germline): MNHNY, SVGAGI (reference sequence). Here the CDR3 DNA reads TGTGCCAGCAGTTACACGGGAGATACGCAGTATTTT. As protein: CASSYTGDTQYF.

The V gene is TRBV9, the J gene TRBJ1-2, with a tentative D call TRBD1 (6 bases). V was clipped by 3 bases and J by 6 bases, with 18 bases between them. The CDR3 has 15 amino acids. CDR1 is SGDLS and CDR2 is YYNGEE in the germline V gene. The CDR3 DNA is TGTGCCAGCAGCGCAAGACAGGTTTCGTCGGATGGCTACACCTTC. Translation: CASSARQVSSDGYTF. The entire variable domain, with the rest obtained from reference TRBV9 and TRBJ1-2, is as follows: DSGVTQTPKHLITATGQRVTLRCSPRSGDLSVYWYQQSLDQGLQFLIQYYNGEERAKGNILERFSAQQFPDLHSELNLSSLELGDSALYFCASSARQVSSDGYTFGSGTRLTVV.

Comments on this clone: This CDR3 is also generated by other DNA sequences in the sample. The chain is built from TRBV5-1 and TRBJ2-1; D unclear. With 1 base removed from V and 0 bases from J, the gap between germline ends came to 8 bases. The length of the CDR3 is 15 residues. Germline V CDR1 and CDR2: SGHRS, YFSETQ. For the CDR3, the DNA is TGCGCCAGCAGCTTGTCCACCAGCTCCTACAATGAGCAGTTCTTC. Translating gives CASSLSTSSYNEQFF.

The rearrangement joins TRBV4-3 to TRBJ1-1, with TRBD1 identical over 8 bases. This CDR3 comprises 15 residues. V lost 1 base to trimming and J lost 7 bases; unmatched junction nucleotides: 8. The germline CDR1 and CDR2 sequences are LGHNA and YSLEER. The CDR3 region is CASSQVPGGLYEAFF. Written as DNA, the CDR3 is TGCGCCAGCAGCCAAGTCCCAGGGGGCCTCTATGAAGCTTTCTTT.

The J gene is TRBJ2-5, the V gene TRBV5-1; TRBD2 matches at 8 bases. CDR3 size: 17 residues. J was trimmed by 5 bases and V by 4 bases; bases with no gene match: 16. Germline CDR1 is SGHRS and CDR2 is YFSETQ. The CDR3 sequence: CASSLPPAGAHGETQYF. The CDR3 DNA is TGCGCCAGCAGCCTACCTCCAGCGGGAGCCCACGGGGAGACCCAGTACTTC.

The chain is built from TRBV27 and TRBJ2-3; 10 nucleotides match TRBD2. V shed 5 bases and J 0 bases; nucleotides not matched to a gene: 2. Germline V gene lookup returns CDR1 MNHEY and CDR2 SMNVEV (reference sequence). This CDR3 is 15 amino acids long. The CDR3 region is CASSILAGSTDTQYF. CDR3 nucleotide sequence: TGTGCCAGCAGTATACTAGCGGGAAGCACAGATACGCAGTATTTT.

The rearrangement joins TRBV6-1 to TRBJ2-7, with 9 positions matching TRBD1. Germline V gene sequence: CDR1 MNHNS, CDR2 SASEGT. V lost 7 bases, J lost 6 bases, and 7 bases stayed unmatched. The length of the CDR3 is 13 residues. The CDR3, as DNA: TGTGCCAGCACCGGGACAGGGTCCGGCGAGCAGTACTTC. It is translated as CASTGTGSGEQYF.

The rearrangement joins TRBV19 to TRBJ2-3; D not certain. The V gene's germline CDR1 is LNHDA and CDR2 SQIVND (reference sequence). The CDR3 runs 14 residues. V was pared by 5 bases and J by 0 bases, with 9 bases between. Here the CDR3 reads CASSLPGSTDTQYF. CDR3 nucleotide sequence: TGTGCCAGTAGTTTACCCGGGAGCACAGATACGCAGTATTTT.

J is TRBJ2-7 and V is TRBV7-8, with D perhaps assigned TRBD1 or TRBD2 (5 bases each). This CDR3 has 14 residues. V lost 1 base and J 5 bases, leaving 12 bases between the germline ends. Germline lookup yields CDR1 SGHVS and CDR2 FQNEAQ. In nucleotides, the CDR3 is TGTGCCAGCAGCTTAGAGAGAGGGGTGCACGAGCAGTACTTC. Residues: CASSLERGVHEQYF.

J is TRBJ2-7 and V is TRBV5-4; D remains ambiguous. The CDR3 extends over 14 amino acids. Germline V gene data show CDR1 as SGHNT and CDR2 as YYREEE (reference sequence). Trimming cost V 4 bases and J 2 bases, with 13 bases left between them. Here the CDR3 DNA reads TGTGCCAGCAGCGCCGGTGTGAGACCCTACGAGCAGTACTTC. Amino acid sequence: CASSAGVRPYEQYF.

This clone was picked up one time. V usage is TRBV19 and J usage is TRBJ2-1; TRBD2 aligns across 8 bases. In germline, CDR1 is LNHDA, CDR2 SQIVND (reference sequence). J was trimmed by 4 bases and V by 4 bases; bases with no gene match: 12. CDR3 size: 17 residues. The CDR3 reads CASSRGSGSSRYNEQFF. CDR3 nucleotides: TGTGCCAGTAGTAGAGGGAGCGGGAGCAGTAGGTACAATGAGCAGTTCTTC.

The chain has TRBV30 and TRBJ1-5; 10 positions agree with TRBD1. In germline, CDR1 is GTSNPN, CDR2 SVGIG (reference sequence). The length of the CDR3 is 13 residues. J was trimmed by 3 bases and V by 5 bases; bases with no gene match: 1. The CDR3 DNA follows: TGTGCCTGGGGACAGGGGGTCAATCAGCCCCAGCATTTT. Its protein product is CAWGQGVNQPQHF. Supplemented by reference TRBV30 and TRBJ1-5, the full variable domain reads SQTIHQWPATLVQPVGSPLSLECTVEGTSNPNLYWYRQAAGRGLQLLFYSVGIGQISSEVPQNLSASRPQDRQFILSSKKLLLSDSGFYLCAWGQGVNQPQHFGDGTRLSIL.

For this clone: The sample holds other DNA sequences that translate to the same CDR3. The chain has TRBV7-9 and TRBJ1-5; D might be TRBD1 (6 bases). CDR1 is SEHNR and CDR2 is FQNEAQ in the germline V gene (reference sequence). V gave up 3 bases and J gave up 4 bases, with 7 bases separating them. The CDR3 contains 13 residues. The CDR3 DNA reads TGTGCCAGCAGCTTTACAGGGAATCAGCCCCAGCATTTT. The encoded protein is CASSFTGNQPQHF.

The rearrangement joins TRBV7-2 to TRBJ2-2, with TRBD1 matching over 9 bases. With 5 bases clipped from V and 5 bases from J, the junction kept 0 bases outside the gene matches. CDR1 and CDR2 from the germline V gene are SGHTA and FQGNSA. CDR3 length: 13 amino acids. CDR3 loop: CASSGQGTGELFF. The DNA for the CDR3 is TGTGCCAGCAGCGGACAGGGGACCGGGGAGCTGTTTTTT.

The rearrangement uses TRBV28 and TRBJ1-1, with D possibly TRBD1 on 5 matching bases. The V end was cut by 6 bases, the J end by 7 bases, with 15 bases between. The CDR3 sequence is 13 residues long. Per the germline V gene, CDR1 is MDHEN and CDR2 is SYDVKM. The CDR3 DNA follows: TGTGCCAGCAGACCCGGGACGGTACTTGAAGCTTTCTTT. It yields the protein CASRPGTVLEAFF.

The chain couples TRBV19 to TRBJ2-5; no reliable D call. Germline values: CDR1 LNHDA, CDR2 SQIVND (reference sequence). The CDR3 covers 11 residues. The V end was cut by 5 bases, the J end by 7 bases, with 8 bases between. The CDR3 protein is CASSEWGTQYF. DNA of the CDR3: TGTGCCAGTAGTGAGTGGGGGACCCAGTACTTC.

The V and J genes are TRBV11-3 and TRBJ2-1; TRBD2 matches at 7 bases. This CDR3 is 16 amino acids long. V was clipped by 2 bases and J by 4 bases; unmatched bases: 8. CDR1 SGHNT and CDR2 YENEEA come from the germline V gene. The CDR3 protein is CASSLRRRETYNEQFF. The CDR3, as DNA: TGTGCCAGCAGCTTACGTCGGCGGGAGACTTACAATGAGCAGTTCTTC. Looking up the rest from reference TRBV11-3 and TRBJ2-1 gives the full variable domain: EAGVVQSPRYKIIEKKQPVAFWCNPISGHNTLYWYLQNLGQGPELLIRYENEEAVDDSQLPKDRFSAERLKGVDSTLKIQPAELGDSAVYLCASSLRRRETYNEQFFGPGTRLTVL.

CDR3 nucleotides: TGTGCCAGCAGGTTCTACAGGGGGGTGACGAACACTGAAGCTTTCTTT. Residues: CASRFYRGVTNTEAFF. This chain joins TRBV27 and TRBJ1-1, with TRBD1 identical over 8 bases. The length of the CDR3 is 16 residues. Germline trimming cut 6 bases from V and 1 base from J; bases unmatched to any gene: 10. Germline CDR1 and CDR2: MNHEY and SMNVEV (reference sequence).

V and J are TRBV5-1 and TRBJ2-1, with TRBD2 identical over 9 bases. The CDR3 sequence is 17 residues long. V gave up 3 bases and J gave up 6 bases; unmatched junction bases: 13. Germline lookup yields CDR1 SGHRS and CDR2 YFSETQ. The DNA for the CDR3 is TGCGCCAGCAGCTGGGGTTGGCGGGAGGGCCAAAGCAATGAGCAGTTCTTC. Its protein product is CASSWGWREGQSNEQFF.

The gene calls are TRBV7-6 and TRBJ2-3; 12 bases line up with TRBD2. Germline lookup yields CDR1 SGHVS and CDR2 FNYEAQ. The CDR3 is 13 amino acids. The J segment lost 10 bases and the V segment lost 2 bases, leaving 1 base of the junction unmatched. The CDR3 DNA sequence: TGTGCCAGCAGCTTACTAGCGGGAGGGGCGCAGTATTTT. It yields the protein CASSLLAGGAQYF.